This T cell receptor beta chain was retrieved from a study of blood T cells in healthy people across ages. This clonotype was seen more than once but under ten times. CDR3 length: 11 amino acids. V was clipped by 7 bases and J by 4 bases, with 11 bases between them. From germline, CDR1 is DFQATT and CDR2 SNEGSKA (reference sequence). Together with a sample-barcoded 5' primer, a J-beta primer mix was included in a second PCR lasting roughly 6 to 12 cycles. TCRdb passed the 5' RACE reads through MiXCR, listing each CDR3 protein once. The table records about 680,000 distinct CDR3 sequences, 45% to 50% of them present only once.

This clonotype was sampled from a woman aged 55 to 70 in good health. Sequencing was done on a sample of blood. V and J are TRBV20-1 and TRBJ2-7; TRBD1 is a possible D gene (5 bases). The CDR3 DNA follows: TGCAGTGTTGACCAGGGTTACGAGCAGTACTTC. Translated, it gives CSVDQGYEQYF.